This TCR beta chain originates from a study of blood T cell repertoires in COVID-19. The table came from immunoSEQ multiplex PCR; TCRdb's copy has only in-frame clones and leaves some out. The table includes approximately 410,000 clones, roughly 90% detected once. The TCR sequence derives from a woman aged 25 to 39 with active or convalescent COVID-19. The specimen sequenced was peripheral blood.

CDR3: CASTHYRGTGDEKLFF. The CDR3, as DNA: TGTGCCAGCACCCACTACCGCGGGACAGGGGATGAAAAACTGTTTTTT. V usage is TRBV3-1 (or the pseudogene TRBV3-2) and J usage is TRBJ1-4, with TRBD1 matching over 10 bases. Germline V gene sequence: CDR1 LGHDT, CDR2 YNNKEL (reference sequence). The junction had 11 bases not matched to a gene; V was cut back by 7 bases and J by 6 bases. CDR3 length: 16 residues.